This paragraph reports one TCR beta chain. Its antigen is not known. This record belongs to a study of graft-versus-host responses after intestinal transplantation. Background on the study: Multivisceral, liver-intestinal, or isolated intestinal grafts were transplanted into recipients.

The CDR3 is made up of 14 amino acids. The V and J ends lost 5 bases and 4 bases respectively, with 12 bases between them. Looked up from germline, CDR1 is SGHTA and CDR2 is FQGTGA. The table came from immunoSEQ multiplex PCR; TCRdb's copy has only in-frame clones and leaves some out. The sample records some 44,000 clones, about 95% being singletons. Overall study results and limits: Recipient marrow harbored GvH clones, some of which surfaced first in ileum or blood. Maximum circulating GvH clone levels tracked with early post-transplant HvG decreases.

The chain recombines TRBV7-3 with TRBJ2-1; D is unresolved. The sequence derives from a human patient who received an intestinal transplant, so some T cells may come from the graft donor. Here the sequenced sample was PBMCs, taken about 11 months after intestinal transplant. CDR3 residues: CASSPESDYNEQFF. The CDR3 region has the DNA TGTGCCAGCAGCCCCGAGTCAGATTACAATGAGCAGTTCTTC.